This record concerns one TCR beta chain sequence. Its antigen remains unidentified. The repertoire was sequenced with immunoSEQ multiplex PCR; TCRdb's copy has only in-frame clones and lacks some. The repertoire holds roughly 250,000 clones, with more than 75% as singletons. A roughly 120-subject validation cohort, separate from the approximately 690-subject first cohort, supplied the donors. The data are from a study of cytomegalovirus exposure and HLA in healthy donors. Broader study findings: Despite most TCR sequences being rare, some public TCRs occurred in many donors. A classifier reportedly called cytomegalovirus status with high sensitivity and specificity.

The CDR3 contains 13 residues. CDR1 and CDR2 (germline): MNHEY, SMNVEV (reference sequence). Between the trimmed V and J ends, which lost 7 bases and 7 bases, there was a span of 16 bases. The sequenced material came from PBMCs. The TCR comes from a woman in her 30s in good health and CMV-seropositive. V gene TRBV27 combines with J gene TRBJ1-2, with D possibly matching TRBD1 (5 bases). The CDR3 nucleotides are TGTGCCAGCACTAGGTGGGGGGAAGGTGGCTACACCTTC. It translates to CASTRWGEGGYTF.